These 12 T cell receptor beta chains share one sample of origin, sequenced in a study of tumor and adjacent non-tumor tissue in lung cancer. TCRbeta libraries were built with three rounds of nested PCR, modified from ARM-PCR. TCRdb re-analysed the multiplex PCR reads in MiXCR, keeping a single row per CDR3 protein. Altogether 85,000 to 130,000 distinct CDR3 sequences are present, approximately 60% being singletons, with the ten largest covering around 20%. RNA was extracted from bulk tissue without any cell sorting. This non-tumor lung sample came from over 3 cm beyond the tumor edge. The specimen sequenced was distant non-tumor lung tissue. The receptors derive from a man aged 25 to 40 with non-small cell lung cancer.

Remarks on this clonotype: No conserved phenylalanine or tryptophan is present at the end of the CDR3, so a read error is the likely explanation. V is TRBV6-1 and J is TRBJ2-3; D unresolved. The CDR3 extends over 15 amino acids. CDR1 and CDR2 (germline): MNHNS, SASEGT. CDR3 region: CDSSEGSGGTDTQYL. CDR3 in DNA: TGTGACAGCAGTGAAGGAAGTGGGGGCACAGATACGCAGTATTTG.

The V gene is TRBV29-1, the J gene TRBJ2-7, with 11 bases lining up with TRBD1. Germline CDR1 is SQVTM and CDR2 is ANQGSEA. This CDR3 region has 13 residues. The CDR3 DNA reads TGCAGTGCTGGACAGGGGGCCCGGTGCGAGCAGTACTTC. This codes for CSAGQGARCEQYF.

This rearrangement joins TRBV5-1 to TRBJ1-1; no reliable D call. Germline V CDR1 and CDR2: SGHRS, YFSETQ. The CDR3 runs 14 residues. V lost 0 bases and J lost 4, with 10 bases in between. CDR3 coding DNA: TGCGCCAGCAGCTTGGTGGGTTGGGGCACTGAAGCTTTCTTT. Amino acids: CASSLVGWGTEAFF.

The J gene is TRBJ1-5, the V gene TRBV11-2; maybe TRBD1 (6 bases). Per germline, CDR1 SGHAT and CDR2 FQNNGV. The CDR3 loop spans 15 amino acids. The V end lost 8 bases, the J end lost 1 base, and 15 bases lay between the germline ends. The CDR3 nucleotides are TGTGCCAGCCGATTATCCGGGGGCAGCAATCAGCCCCAGCATTTT. Amino acid sequence: CASRLSGGSNQPQHF.

This clonotype is judged medium-sized (0.01 to 0.1%). V gene TRBV11-2 combines with J gene TRBJ2-2; no reliable D call. Germline V lookup: CDR1 SGHAT, CDR2 FQNNGV. V lost 5 bases and J lost 8, with 15 bases in between. The CDR3 is 14 amino acids. DNA of the CDR3: TGTGCCAGCAGCCGAGACGGCCGGTGGGGGGAGCTGTTTTTT. It is translated as CASSRDGRWGELFF.

On this clonotype: A much larger clone sits a single nucleotide away, making a read error possible. V usage is TRBV20-1 and J usage is TRBJ2-7; D assignment may be TRBD1 or TRBD2 (5 bases each). The V and J ends lost 3 bases and 2 bases respectively, with 11 bases between them. CDR1 DFQATT and CDR2 SNEGSKA come from the germline V gene (reference sequence). The CDR3 runs to 13 residues. The CDR3 bases are TGCAGTGCTAGGGCCAGGGAGCCCTACGAGCAGTACTTC. Translated: CSARAREPYEQYF.

This clonotype was found many times. This chain links TRBV10-3 with TRBJ1-5; TRBD1 aligns across 9 bases. The germline gives CDR1 ENHRY, CDR2 SYGVKD. The CDR3 sequence is 17 residues long. Unmatched junction bases numbered 5, after V lost 2 bases and J lost 0 bases. The CDR3 coding sequence is TGTGCCATCAGTGAGAGACAGGGGGGGAATAGCAATCAGCCCCAGCATTTT. Protein: CAISERQGGNSNQPQHF.

Comments on this clonotype: A read error is possible here, since a much larger clone lies one base away. The chain recombines TRBV12-3 or TRBV12-4 with TRBJ2-5; no firm D call. The CDR3 length is 12 residues. Trimming shortened V by 8 bases and J by 3 bases, and 10 bases separated the two germline ends. CDR3 region: CASGLHEETQYF. The CDR3 coding sequence is TGTGCCAGCGGCCTACACGAAGAGACCCAGTACTTC.

To note about this clonotype: One end of the junction fails to match germline, which may point to a read error. The gene calls are TRBV11-3 and TRBJ2-7; 7 nucleotides align to TRBD2. In germline, CDR1 is SGHNT, CDR2 YENEEA. This CDR3 contains 15 residues. The CDR3, as DNA: TGTGCCAGCAGCTTAGGGGGGGGTGAAAGCTACGAGCAGTATTTC. Its translation: CASSLGGGESYEQYF.

The sample holds a few counts of this clonotype. One junction end does not reproduce the germline sequence, and a read error may be involved. This chain uses TRBV11-2 with TRBJ2-3, with unresolved D. The germline V gene has CDR1 SGHAT and CDR2 FQNNGV. This CDR3 is 13 amino acids long. CDR3 nucleotide sequence: TGTGCCAGCAGCTTAGAAGGGAAAGATACACAGTATTTT. It yields the protein CASSLEGKDTQYF.

This clonotype was detected only a few times. V gene TRBV6-5 combines with J gene TRBJ2-6; no clear D. The CDR3 extends over 15 amino acids. CDR1 and CDR2 (germline): MNHEY, SVGAGI. Trimming removed 1 base at V and 1 base at J, with 5 bases between. The CDR3 here is CASSYWESGANVLTF. CDR3 DNA sequence: TGTGCCAGCAGTTACTGGGAATCTGGGGCCAACGTCCTGACTTTC.

This clonotype occurred a few times. One junction end disagrees with the germline gene, perhaps due to a read error. The chain links TRBV10-3 to TRBJ1-6; D perhaps matches TRBD1 (5 bases). Germline values: CDR1 ENHRY, CDR2 SYGVKD. This CDR3 is 13 amino acids long. The CDR3: CGISESGSSPLHF. The CDR3, as DNA: TGTGGCATCAGTGAGTCAGGGAGTTCACCCCTCCACTTT.